This TCR beta chain derives from a study of blood T cell repertoires in COVID-19. The CDR3 has 15 amino acids. From germline, CDR1 is SGHNT and CDR2 YENEEA. V was pared by 2 bases and J by 4 bases, with 14 bases between. Method: immunoSEQ multiplex PCR; TCRdb's copy keeps in-frame clones and lacks some. The sample yields more than 35,000 clones, over 80% seen once. What was sequenced was peripheral blood. The TCR comes from a woman in her thirties in a cohort sampled during active COVID-19. The rearrangement joins TRBV11-3 to TRBJ1-2, with D maybe TRBD1 (6 bases). The CDR3 reads CASSLRQDLLYGYTF. As DNA, the CDR3 is TGTGCCAGCAGCTTAAGACAGGACCTACTCTATGGCTACACCTTC.